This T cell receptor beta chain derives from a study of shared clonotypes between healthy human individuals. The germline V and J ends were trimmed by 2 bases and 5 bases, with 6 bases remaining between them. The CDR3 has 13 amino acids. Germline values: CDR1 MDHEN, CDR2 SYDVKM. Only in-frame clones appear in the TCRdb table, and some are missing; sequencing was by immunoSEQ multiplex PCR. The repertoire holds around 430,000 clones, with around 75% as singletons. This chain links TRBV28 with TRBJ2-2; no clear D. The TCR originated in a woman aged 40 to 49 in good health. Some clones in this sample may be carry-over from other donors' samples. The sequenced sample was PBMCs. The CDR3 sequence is CASSLGRTGELFF. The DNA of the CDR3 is TGTGCCAGCAGTTTAGGGCGGACCGGGGAGCTGTTTTTT.